This TCR beta chain was documented in a study of cytomegalovirus exposure and HLA in healthy donors. Study context: The roughly 670 first-cohort repertoires shared a platform with the 120 or so validation repertoires, as reported in a later analysis.

From germline, CDR1 is MNHNY and CDR2 SVGAGI (reference sequence). CDR3 length: 13 residues. Trimming took off 4 bases at V and 6 bases at J, with 10 bases between the two ends. Study-wide points: Through in vitro validation, a few CMV-associated chains were shown to be specific for CMV antigens. It was found in a later analysis that first-cohort TCR clusters tended to co-occur in the 100 to 150 validation repertoires. Overall, around 150 TCR beta chains were annotated as cytomegalovirus-associated.

As concerns this clone: As yet, its antigen is unknown.

Profiled with immunoSEQ multiplex PCR; TCRdb holds only in-frame clones, not every one. The sample lists about 98,000 clones; roughly 87% were seen once. The clonotype comes from a man aged 18 to 30 in good health and CMV-seropositive. The rearrangement uses TRBV6-6 and TRBJ1-5, with TRBD1 as a possible D gene (5 bases). The sequenced material came from PBMCs. The CDR3 is CASSLQAGQPQHF. CDR3 sequence (DNA): TGTGCCAGCAGTTTACAGGCCGGTCAGCCCCAGCATTTT.